Listed below are T cell receptor beta chains from one sample, sequenced in a study of T-cell memory formation after mild COVID-19. TCRdb itself ran the 5' RACE reads through MiXCR, one entry per CDR3 protein. There are 400,000 or so distinct CDR3 sequences in the sample; approximately 20% occur only once, and around 8% lies in the top ten. Sequencing was carried out using PBMCs or a T cell subset sorted from them (not recorded which). These receptors came from an adult woman who had mild COVID-19 (a few samples of this study predate the infection). Cell type and time point are not known. Both conserved end residues are part of each CDR3.

j_gene: TRBJ1-2
len: 13
v_gene: TRBV28
CDR3aa: CASSLTGYYGYTF

j_gene: TRBJ2-7
len: 15
v_gene: TRBV4-2
CDR3aa: CASSQVGRVGHEQYF

j_gene: TRBJ2-5
len: 12
v_gene: TRBV29-1
CDR3aa: CSVREVQETQYF

j_gene: TRBJ2-6
len: 15
v_gene: TRBV10-3
CDR3aa: CAISDPQSGANVLTF

j_gene: TRBJ2-7
len: 14
v_gene: TRBV4-2
CDR3aa: CASSQAGPTDEQYF

j_gene: TRBJ1-3
len: 17
v_gene: TRBV7-8
CDR3aa: CASSLAGSGSSGNTIYF

j_gene: TRBJ1-2
len: 14
v_gene: TRBV12-3/TRBV12-4
CDR3aa: CASSFRRGGDGYTF

j_gene: TRBJ2-1
len: 15
v_gene: TRBV9
CDR3aa: CASSVGYSYYNEQFF

j_gene: TRBJ2-1
len: 16
v_gene: TRBV3-1
CDR3aa: CASSLAASVLYYEQFF

j_gene: TRBJ2-2
len: 13
v_gene: TRBV18
CDR3aa: CASSPPNTGELFF

j_gene: TRBJ2-7
len: 14
v_gene: TRBV21-1
CDR3aa: CASIPTGDFYEQYF

j_gene: TRBJ1-1
len: 13
v_gene: TRBV30
CDR3aa: CAWSRDGNTEAFF

j_gene: TRBJ2-7
len: 13
v_gene: TRBV29-1
CDR3aa: CSVGTGGNYEQYF

j_gene: TRBJ1-2
len: 14
v_gene: TRBV6-5
CDR3aa: CASRNGGNNYGYTF

j_gene: TRBJ2-7
len: 14
v_gene: TRBV4-1
CDR3aa: CASSQAGGAYEQYF

j_gene: TRBJ2-2
len: 14
v_gene: TRBV10-3
CDR3aa: CAIKGTTNTGELFF

j_gene: TRBJ1-1
len: 17
v_gene: TRBV5-6
CDR3aa: CASSRGGGRILNTEAFF

j_gene: TRBJ2-7
len: 13
v_gene: TRBV6-1
CDR3aa: CASSGLGSSGQYF

j_gene: TRBJ1-2
len: 22
v_gene: TRBV21-1
CDR3aa: CASSKRGTVRAPPTSQNYGYTF

j_gene: TRBJ2-3
len: 17
v_gene: TRBV20-1
CDR3aa: CSASRDPRIFSTDTQYF

j_gene: TRBJ1-5
len: 15
v_gene: TRBV6-1
CDR3aa: CASSGNRGFGQPQHF

j_gene: TRBJ1-5
len: 12
v_gene: TRBV6-5
CDR3aa: CASGPTKQPQHF

j_gene: TRBJ2-3
len: 15
v_gene: TRBV6-2/TRBV6-3
CDR3aa: CASRRRTGGTDTQYF

j_gene: TRBJ2-3
len: 12
v_gene: TRBV7-3
CDR3aa: CARGGGADTQYF

j_gene: TRBJ2-5
len: 15
v_gene: TRBV20-1
CDR3aa: CSAKSDRGRGETQYF

j_gene: TRBJ2-7
len: 12
v_gene: TRBV2
CDR3aa: CASRLQNAEQYF

j_gene: TRBJ1-1
len: 13
v_gene: TRBV11-2
CDR3aa: CASSSLDKAEAFF

j_gene: TRBJ2-3
len: 16
v_gene: TRBV6-2/TRBV6-3
CDR3aa: CASRKTGQLSTDTQYF

j_gene: TRBJ2-7
len: 12
v_gene: TRBV7-9
CDR3aa: CASSHRQYEQYF

j_gene: TRBJ2-3
len: 18
v_gene: TRBV7-9
CDR3aa: CASSLPRTGPLPTDTQYF

j_gene: TRBJ1-2
len: 15
v_gene: TRBV14
CDR3aa: CASSPGPAGRYGYTF

j_gene: TRBJ1-2
len: 14
v_gene: TRBV24-1
CDR3aa: CATSDFSQGYGYTF

j_gene: TRBJ2-5
len: 15
v_gene: TRBV12-3/TRBV12-4
CDR3aa: CASSIVGGPFETQYF

j_gene: TRBJ2-5
len: 14
v_gene: TRBV6-2/TRBV6-3
CDR3aa: CASTARVGGETQYF

j_gene: TRBJ2-7
len: 17
v_gene: TRBV4-1
CDR3aa: CASSQDQRAGSSYEQYF

j_gene: TRBJ2-3
len: 15
v_gene: TRBV27
CDR3aa: CASSLLGTSGSTQYF

j_gene: TRBJ2-5
len: 14
v_gene: TRBV5-1
CDR3aa: CASSLVGGRETQYF

j_gene: TRBJ1-1
len: 15
v_gene: TRBV7-9
CDR3aa: CASSLVLGANTEAFF

j_gene: TRBJ2-2
len: 15
v_gene: TRBV29-1
CDR3aa: CSVGRQGATTGELFF

j_gene: TRBJ2-6
len: 15
v_gene: TRBV7-3
CDR3aa: CASSLIQAGANVLTF

j_gene: TRBJ1-2
len: 13
v_gene: TRBV29-1
CDR3aa: CSAGQGYDYGYTF

j_gene: TRBJ1-1
len: 13
v_gene: TRBV5-1
CDR3aa: CASSFPGGAEAFF

j_gene: TRBJ2-7
len: 16
v_gene: TRBV4-3
CDR3aa: CASSQDRGTGSHEQYF

j_gene: TRBJ2-6
len: 15
v_gene: TRBV7-3
CDR3aa: CASSFMDAGANVLTF

j_gene: TRBJ1-5
len: 13
v_gene: TRBV29-1
CDR3aa: CSVVWGDSQPQHF

j_gene: TRBJ2-7
len: 16
v_gene: TRBV3-1
CDR3aa: CASSQEEAGGPYEQYF